This T cell receptor beta chain is drawn from a study of STAT3 mutations in large granular lymphocyte leukemia. Broader study findings: In T-cell large granular lymphocyte leukemia, about half of patients showed multiple immunodominant subclonotypes.

A note on this clone: Its matching antigen is unknown.

This CDR3 region has 13 residues. CDR1 SNHLY and CDR2 FYNNEI come from the germline V gene. This table comes from immunoSEQ multiplex PCR, and its TCRdb copy is limited to in-frame clones, with some not included. The sample consists of 35,000 to 40,000 clones, about 88% of them appearing once. This receptor was taken from a human donor with T large granular lymphocyte leukemia. Some clones in this sample may be carry-over from other donors' samples. The specimen sequenced was PBMCs. The chain joins TRBV2 to TRBJ1-4; tentative D call: TRBD1 (6 bases). The CDR3 DNA reads as TGTGCGAATACAGGGCCAACTAATGAAAAACTGTTTTTT. This gives the protein CANTGPTNEKLFF.